This T cell receptor (beta chain) was obtained from a study of neurological immune-mediated disorders. Germline values: CDR1 LNHNV, CDR2 YYDKDF (reference sequence). V lost 3 bases and J 3 bases, leaving 9 bases between the germline ends. The CDR3 consists of 13 residues. This clonotype was observed many times. Its antigen remains unknown. Use was made of some 1 million CD4+ or CD8+ T cells in sorted libraries. Study results and caveats: Private repertoires in all groups were suggested by the absence of shared CDR3 amino acid sequences among expanded clones across subjects.

As for the cDNA, it was generated by 5'RACE with 10-nucleotide random UMIs. Using its own MiXCR run on the 5' RACE reads, TCRdb lists one record per CDR3 protein. The sample lists about 9,200 distinct CDR3 sequences; under 25% were seen once. This receptor was taken from a woman aged 55-75 years with HTLV-1-associated myelopathy (HAM/TSP). The J gene is TRBJ2-7, the V gene TRBV15; D not resolved. Sequenced input: CD8+ T cells from blood. The CDR3 nucleotides read TGTGCCACCAGCAGGGGTAACATCTACGAGCAGTACTTC. Encoded protein: CATSRGNIYEQYF.